This passage covers 15 T cell receptor beta chains from one sample sequenced in a study of Graves' ophthalmopathy and Graves' hyperthyroidism. Scientists amplified the TCR beta CDR3 regions from RNA transcripts. RT-PCR with HTBI primers came first, then second-round multiplex PCR. MiXCR was run by TCRdb on the multiplex PCR reads, yielding one entry per CDR3 protein. The sample has about 400,000 distinct CDR3 sequences, roughly 18% seen once; the top ten hold more than 1.5%. Sequencing was performed on peripheral blood. These receptors came from a woman under 30 with Graves' ophthalmopathy.

This clonotype has a count of ten or more. The chain recombines TRBV12-3 or TRBV12-4 with TRBJ1-1; D is possibly TRBD1 (5 bases). This CDR3 comprises 16 residues. The V and J ends lost 3 bases and 2 bases respectively, with 16 bases between them. In DNA form, the CDR3 reads TGTGCCAGCAGTTTTAGGGCAGGGCTTAACAACACTGAAGCTTTCTTT. This encodes CASSFRAGLNNTEAFF.

This clonotype was seen many times. The chain combines TRBV6-2 or TRBV6-3 with TRBJ2-7; D is uncertain. The germline V gene has CDR1 MNHEY and CDR2 SVGEGT. The CDR3 contains 12 residues. The V and J ends lost 6 bases and 4 bases respectively, with 10 bases between them. In nucleotides, the CDR3 is TGTGCCAGCAGCCTCAAGCGTTACGAGCAGTACTTC. Protein: CASSLKRYEQYF.

This clonotype showed up many times. The genes are TRBV3-1 and TRBJ2-5; D unresolved. Germline CDR1 and CDR2: LGHDT and YNNKEL (reference sequence). The V and J ends lost 2 bases and 1 base respectively, with 2 bases between them. The CDR3 loop spans 12 amino acids. The CDR3 here is CASSQFQETQYF. Here the CDR3 DNA reads TGTGCCAGCAGCCAATTCCAAGAGACCCAGTACTTC.

The J gene is TRBJ2-2, the V gene TRBV5-1; TRBD2 agrees at 9 bases. This CDR3 has 17 amino acids. After removal of 0 bases from V and 0 bases from J, the junction contained 3 bases not matched to a gene. The germline CDR1 and CDR2 sequences are SGHRS and YFSETQ. The CDR3 reads CASSLGAGGTNTGELFF. The CDR3 coding sequence is TGCGCCAGCAGCTTGGGAGCGGGAGGAACGAACACCGGGGAGCTGTTTTTT.

This clonotype was detected ten times or more. The chain uses TRBV12-3 or TRBV12-4 and TRBJ2-2, with 7 positions matching TRBD2. The J segment lost 6 bases and the V segment lost 5 bases, leaving 12 bases of the junction unmatched. CDR3 size: 16 residues. DNA of the CDR3: TGTGCCAGCAGTCCTTTTTGGGGGAGGGGTGCCGGGGAGCTGTTTTTT. Amino acids: CASSPFWGRGAGELFF.

This clonotype was seen repeatedly, ten times or more. The chain joins TRBV6-1 to TRBJ2-7; TRBD1 aligns across 10 bases. Per germline, CDR1 MNHNS and CDR2 SASEGT. V lost 5 bases and J lost 9; bases outside the gene matches: 13. The CDR3 runs 15 residues. Here the CDR3 reads CASSPWTGGNFGQYF. As DNA, the CDR3 is TGTGCCAGCAGTCCGTGGACAGGGGGAAATTTTGGGCAGTACTTC.

This clonotype was observed at least ten times. This chain links TRBV29-1 with TRBJ1-1, with no clear D. V lost 5 bases and J lost 0, with 10 bases in between. From germline, CDR1 is SQVTM and CDR2 ANQGSEA. The CDR3 consists of 13 residues. The CDR3 region has the DNA TGCAGCGTTCTTCCCCTATTGAACACTGAAGCTTTCTTT. Translation: CSVLPLLNTEAFF.

Concerning this clonotype itself: A much larger clone lies one base from this, so it may be a read error. Since no conserved phenylalanine or tryptophan closes the CDR3, a read error is the likely cause. The chain is built from TRBV7-8 and TRBJ2-5; D is uncertain. The length of the CDR3 is 12 residues. Germline V lookup: CDR1 SGHVS, CDR2 FQNEAQ. Trimming took 5 bases from V and 5 from J, leaving 9 bases between them. The CDR3 is CASSRWWETQYS. The CDR3 nucleotides read TGTGCCAGCAGCCGCTGGTGGGAGACCCAGTACTCC.

The sample holds many counts of this clonotype. The chain joins TRBV19 to TRBJ1-1, with 8 nucleotides matching TRBD1. Germline V CDR1 and CDR2: LNHDA, SQIVND (reference sequence). With V trimmed by 7 bases and J by 4 bases, 11 bases remained unmatched. This CDR3 spans 15 amino acids. The DNA for the CDR3 is TGTGCCAGTACCTCGGACAGGGCTATGAGCACTGAAGCTTTCTTT. It is translated as CASTSDRAMSTEAFF.

This clonotype showed up many times. A read error may be the cause here, since a much bigger clone is one base away. This chain uses TRBV6-5 with TRBJ1-1; maybe TRBD1 (6 bases). The germline CDR1 and CDR2 sequences are MNHEY and SVGAGI. CDR3 size: 13 residues. CDR3 region: CAGSYSGVAEAFF. The CDR3 DNA sequence: TGTGCCGGCAGTTACTCAGGGGTAGCTGAAGCTTTCTTT.

The table lists this clonotype with many counts. This chain connects TRBV29-1 to TRBJ1-2, with TRBD1 identical over 9 bases. This CDR3 is 12 amino acids long. CDR1 SQVTM and CDR2 ANQGSEA come from the germline V gene. V was pared by 6 bases and J by 8 bases, with 7 bases of the junction left unmatched. The CDR3 coding sequence is TGCAGCGTCGGTGGACAGGGGACCGGCTACACCTTC. This codes for CSVGGQGTGYTF.

This clonotype occurred once. This sequence joins TRBV12-3 or TRBV12-4 and TRBJ1-2; D may be TRBD1 (5 bases). The CDR3 length is 15 residues. Between the trimmed V and J ends, which lost 6 bases and 7 bases, there was a span of 21 bases. CDR3 sequence (DNA): TGTGCCAGCAGCCCTCTTCGGACAAGTCTGGGTGGCTACACCTTC. Its protein is CASSPLRTSLGGYTF.

This clonotype was recorded at least ten times. The rearrangement uses TRBV10-3 and TRBJ1-1; TRBD1 agrees at 7 bases. The CDR3 sequence is 15 residues long. J gave up 4 bases and V 6 bases, and 11 bases lay outside the gene matches. Germline values: CDR1 ENHRY, CDR2 SYGVKD. The DNA of the CDR3 is TGTGCCATCAGGCCGGGACAGCCGGGGGGCACTGAAGCTTTCTTT. This translates into CAIRPGQPGGTEAFF.

V usage is TRBV2 and J usage is TRBJ2-2; D call uncertain. The CDR3 sequence is 15 residues long. The germline gives CDR1 SNHLY, CDR2 FYNNEI. V lost 5 bases and J 3 bases, leaving 13 bases between the germline ends. This CDR3 reads CASSPPPAYTGELFF. CDR3 nucleotide sequence: TGTGCCAGCAGTCCCCCCCCCGCCTACACCGGGGAGCTGTTTTTT.

This clonotype has ten or more counts. The genes are TRBV3-1 and TRBJ1-5, with TRBD1 matching over 7 bases. The CDR3 consists of 16 residues. Per the germline V gene, CDR1 is LGHDT and CDR2 is YNNKEL (reference sequence). V trimming: 0 bases; J trimming: 4 bases; junction bases outside the gene matches: 6. The CDR3 nucleotides are TGTGCCAGCAGCCAAGAATGGGCAGGGGGGAATCAGCCCCAGCATTTT. Translating gives CASSQEWAGGNQPQHF.